The 31 T cell receptor beta chains given below trace back to one sample, sequenced in a study of T cell repertoires in cytomegalovirus infection. In TCRdb, the reads were re-called with MiXCR into one record per CDR3 protein. The sample comprises about 740,000 distinct CDR3 sequences, approximately 40% of which are singletons, and 2.5% to 3.5% rests with the top ten. Sequencing was carried out using PBMCs. Receptor source: a human donor in good health (CMV status not recorded). Some clones in this sample may be carry-over from other donors' samples.

The rearrangement joins TRBV6-5 to TRBJ1-2; possible D gene TRBD1, 5 bases. Trimming removed 0 bases from V and 0 bases from J, with 8 bases in between. The CDR3 extends over 15 amino acids. Per germline, CDR1 MNHEY and CDR2 SVGAGI. The CDR3 DNA reads as TGTGCCAGCAGTTACTCGAGGGGAGCTAACTATGGCTACACCTTC. Protein: CASSYSRGANYGYTF.

The rearrangement links TRBV7-2 to TRBJ1-5; possibly TRBD1 for D (5 bases). This CDR3 has 16 residues. V lost 0 bases, J lost 2 bases, and 11 bases lay in between. Germline assignment: CDR1 SGHTA and CDR2 FQGNSA. CDR3: CASSLAPGRGNQPQHF. In nucleotides, the CDR3 is TGTGCCAGCAGCTTAGCACCAGGGAGAGGCAATCAGCCCCAGCATTTT.

J is TRBJ1-4 and V is TRBV7-6; D gene uncertain. This CDR3 is 14 amino acids long. The germline CDR1 and CDR2 sequences are SGHVS and FNYEAQ. Trimming cost V 3 bases and J 13 bases, with 18 bases left between them. The CDR3 is CASSFGTLGASLFF. The CDR3 nucleotides are TGTGCCAGCAGCTTTGGAACTCTCGGCGCCTCACTGTTTTTT.

This chain uses TRBV4-2 with TRBJ2-7; tentatively, D is TRBD1 or TRBD2 (5 bases each). Deletions cut 1 base from V and 0 bases from J, with 13 bases between. Looked up from germline, CDR1 is LGHNA and CDR2 is YNFKEQ. There are 16 residues in the CDR3. The CDR3 coding sequence is TGTGCCAGCAGCCAAGCGGGGACGGGGAGCTCCTACGAGCAGTACTTC. Protein sequence: CASSQAGTGSSYEQYF.

The chain couples TRBV20-1 to TRBJ1-2; D is possibly TRBD1 (5 bases). Between the trimmed V and J ends, which lost 8 bases and 8 bases, there was a span of 12 bases. The CDR3 spans 10 residues. Germline CDR1 DFQATT, CDR2 SNEGSKA (reference sequence). DNA of the CDR3: TGCAGTCCCGGGACTCAGGGCTACACCTTC. As protein: CSPGTQGYTF.

This CDR3 reads CASSGRTRNQPQHF. In nucleotides, the CDR3 is TGCGCCAGCAGCGGGAGGACGAGGAATCAGCCCCAGCATTTT. V is TRBV23-1 and J is TRBJ1-5; no clear D. TRBV23-1 is flagged as an ORF with uncertain function. This CDR3 spans 14 amino acids. The ends were cut back, 6 bases at V and 4 bases at J, with 13 bases in the middle.

The chain employs TRBV24-1 and TRBJ1-5; possibly TRBD1 for D (5 bases). The CDR3 consists of 16 residues. The V end lost 4 bases, the J end lost 5 bases, and 17 bases lay between the germline ends. Germline V gene sequence: CDR1 KGHDR, CDR2 SFDVKD. The CDR3 sequence: CATSESGGTTDQPQHF. For the CDR3, the DNA is TGTGCCACCAGTGAATCCGGGGGTACGACGGATCAGCCCCAGCATTTT.

About this clonotype itself: A much larger clone sits a single nucleotide away, making a read error possible. The chain combines TRBV7-2 with TRBJ2-2; D may correspond to TRBD1 or TRBD2 (6 bases each). This CDR3 spans 17 amino acids. With 6 bases removed from V and 2 bases from J, the gap between germline ends came to 19 bases. The germline CDR1 and CDR2 sequences are SGHTA and FQGNSA. The CDR3 DNA is TGTGCCAGCAGACCCGGACTGGGGGGCTACAACACCGGGGAGCTGTTTTTT. Translated: CASRPGLGGYNTGELFF. Together with reference TRBV7-2 and TRBJ2-2, the CDR3 gives the full variable domain: GAGVSQSPSNKVTEKGKDVELRCDPISGHTALYWYRQSLGQGLEFLIYFQGNSAPDKSGLPSDRFSAERTGGSVSTLTIQRTQQEDSAVYLCASRPGLGGYNTGELFFGEGSRLTVL.

The chain carries TRBV28 and TRBJ1-5; 9 positions agree with TRBD1. V shed 3 bases and J 11 bases; nucleotides not matched to a gene: 14. Germline assignment: CDR1 MDHEN and CDR2 SYDVKM. The CDR3 runs to 16 residues. Written as DNA, the CDR3 is TGTGCCAGCAGTTTGGCGGGGACAGGGAGCGGGCAGTCCCAGCATTTT. Translated: CASSLAGTGSGQSQHF.

The chain recombines TRBV20-1 with TRBJ2-2; the D gene is possibly TRBD1 (6 bases). The germline CDR1 and CDR2 sequences are DFQATT and SNEGSKA (reference sequence). The CDR3 contains 12 residues. CDR3 in amino acids: CGRGTYTGELFF. CDR3 bases: TGCGGGCGTGGGACATACACCGGGGAGCTGTTTTTT.

As regards this clonotype: Its ends do not fully match the called genes, so a read error is possible. The V and J genes are TRBV12-3 or TRBV12-4 and TRBJ2-1, with TRBD2 matching 11 bases. CDR3 length: 15 amino acids. Here the CDR3 reads CASRPGLAAGNDQFF. The CDR3 DNA reads TGTGCCAGCAGGCCGGGACTAGCGGCGGGCAATGATCAGTTCTTC.

The sample holds a few counts of this clonotype. The chain uses TRBV7-6 and TRBJ2-7; D possibly corresponds to TRBD1 (5 bases). Germline CDR1 SGHVS, CDR2 FNYEAQ. There are 16 residues in the CDR3. Between the trimmed V and J ends, which lost 1 base and 0 bases, there was a span of 13 bases. The CDR3: CASSLGTGSPSYEQYF. The CDR3 bases are TGTGCCAGCAGCTTAGGTACAGGATCACCCTCCTACGAGCAGTACTTC.

The rearrangement links TRBV7-2 to TRBJ2-7; D unresolved. The V gene's germline CDR1 is SGHTA and CDR2 FQGNSA. The CDR3 extends over 16 amino acids. Trimming took 1 base from V and 0 from J, leaving 13 bases between them. CDR3 DNA: TGTGCCAGCAGCTTAGACCTCGGACGGAGCTCCTACGAGCAGTACTTC. Protein: CASSLDLGRSSYEQYF.

V and J are TRBV2 and TRBJ1-2; 8 nucleotides line up with TRBD1. CDR3 length: 17 amino acids. J lost 5 bases, V lost 1 base, and 12 bases had no gene match. Looked up from germline, CDR1 is SNHLY and CDR2 is FYNNEI. The CDR3 DNA is TGTGCCAGCAGTGAAGAGTCAGGGGGCGGTAATAGATATGGCTACACCTTC. Translating gives CASSEESGGGNRYGYTF.

Remarks on this clonotype: A much larger clonotype is one base distant, so this may be a read error. This chain links TRBV12-3 or TRBV12-4 with TRBJ2-1, with D possibly matching TRBD2 (6 bases). Trimming took 8 bases from V and 9 from J, leaving 20 bases between them. The CDR3 runs to 14 residues. The CDR3 coding sequence is TGTGCCAGCCTGATGCTGGGGGGTAGTGGTGAGCAGTTCTTC. Translating gives CASLMLGGSGEQFF.

This clonotype occurred many times. The V call is TRBV7-9, the J call TRBJ2-1, with TRBD2 identical over 10 bases. V gave up 5 bases and J gave up 4 bases; unmatched junction bases: 14. Germline CDR1 reads SEHNR; CDR2 reads FQNEAQ (reference sequence). The CDR3 extends over 18 amino acids. The CDR3 sequence: CASSGQLAGEGTYNEQFF. For the CDR3, the DNA is TGTGCCAGCAGCGGACAGCTAGCGGGAGAAGGGACTTACAATGAGCAGTTCTTC.

The chain joins TRBV2 to TRBJ2-4; a weak D match, TRBD2 (5 bases). The CDR3 length is 11 residues. Germline CDR1 is SNHLY and CDR2 is FYNNEI. V lost 4 bases to trimming and J lost 9 bases, with 7 bases between them. CDR3 residues: CASSGEGIQYF. Here the CDR3 DNA reads TGTGCCAGCAGTGGAGAGGGCATTCAGTACTTC.

The rearrangement links TRBV5-6 to TRBJ1-1, with D possibly being TRBD1 (6 bases). Per germline, CDR1 SGHDT and CDR2 YYEEEE. V was pared by 3 bases and J by 7 bases, with 22 bases between. The CDR3 covers 16 residues. The chain's CDR3 is CASSSDSTGDPSEAFF. As DNA, the CDR3 is TGTGCCAGCAGCTCGGATTCGACAGGCGACCCTAGTGAAGCTTTCTTT.

V is TRBV12-5 and J is TRBJ1-1; possible D gene TRBD1, 6 bases. The germline CDR1 and CDR2 sequences are LGHNT and FRNRAP. V was cut by 2 bases and J by 4 bases, with 14 bases left in between. The CDR3 runs 15 residues. The CDR3 bases are TGTGCTAGTGGTTTGATCGGGTCGGGGGCCACTGAAGCTTTCTTT. Its protein product is CASGLIGSGATEAFF.

In this sample, this clonotype turned up a few times. This chain connects TRBV28 to TRBJ1-5, with D hard to call. Looked up from germline, CDR1 is MDHEN and CDR2 is SYDVKM. Trimming took 2 bases from V and 9 from J, leaving 8 bases between them. This CDR3 is built from 12 residues. The CDR3 loop reads CASSLLISPQHF. The CDR3 region has the DNA TGTGCCAGCAGTTTACTGATCTCGCCCCAGCATTTT.

As for this clonotype: A junction end diverges from the germline sequence, so it may reflect a read error. The chain carries TRBV19 and TRBJ1-5, with 7 bases lining up with TRBD1. Germline CDR1 LNHDA, CDR2 SQIVND (reference sequence). The CDR3 length is 16 residues. The CDR3 reads CASSGADRAFNQPLHF. The CDR3 nucleotides are TGTGCCAGTAGTGGAGCCGACAGGGCCTTCAATCAGCCCCTGCATTTT. Full variable domain (rest looked up from reference TRBV19 and TRBJ1-5): DGGITQSPKYLFRKEGQNVTLSCEQNLNHDAMYWYRQDPGQGLRLIYYSQIVNDFQKGDIAEGYSVSREKKESFPLTVTSAQKNPTAFYLCASSGADRAFNQPLHFGDGTRLSIL.

The V call is TRBV2, the J call TRBJ1-3, with D hard to call. Germline V gives CDR1 SNHLY, CDR2 FYNNEI. The CDR3 totals 12 residues. Trimming shortened V by 2 bases and J by 8 bases, and 7 bases separated the two germline ends. CDR3 residues: CASSESGDTIYF. CDR3 bases: TGTGCCAGCAGTGAATCAGGTGACACCATATATTTT.

The V call is TRBV12-3 or TRBV12-4, the J call TRBJ2-7; the D is unclear. The CDR3 runs 12 residues. The V end lost 7 bases, the J end lost 2 bases, and 9 bases lay between the germline ends. Written as DNA, the CDR3 is TGTGCCAGCAAAACAGACACCTACGAGCAGTACTTC. Amino acids: CASKTDTYEQYF.

The genes are TRBV9 and TRBJ1-2, with 11 bases aligning to TRBD1. The CDR3 is made up of 17 amino acids. The V and J ends lost 4 bases and 4 bases, in that order; junction bases with no gene match: 12. Germline CDR1 SGDLS, CDR2 YYNGEE. The CDR3 coding sequence is TGTGCCAGCAGCTCTGGACAGGGGGCGCCGGTTTTCTATGGCTACACCTTC. Its translation is CASSSGQGAPVFYGYTF.

V is TRBV2 and J is TRBJ2-1; the D gene is possibly TRBD2 (6 bases). The CDR3 is 14 residues long. Trimming left V 8 bases short and J 2 bases short, with 13 bases between. Germline values: CDR1 SNHLY, CDR2 FYNNEI. CDR3 in amino acids: CASFQRVTYNEQFF. The DNA for the CDR3 is TGTGCCAGCTTCCAGCGGGTGACCTACAATGAGCAGTTCTTC.

V is TRBV27 and J is TRBJ2-1; a weak D match, TRBD2 (5 bases). Germline-derived CDR1 and CDR2 are MNHEY and SMNVEV (reference sequence). Between the trimmed V and J ends, which lost 6 bases and 2 bases, there was a span of 14 bases. The length of the CDR3 is 15 residues. CDR3 sequence reads: CASRREGAPYNEQFF. The CDR3 nucleotides are TGTGCCAGCAGGAGGGAAGGAGCCCCCTACAATGAGCAGTTCTTC.

This clonotype occurred once. The chain uses TRBV29-1 and TRBJ2-7; the D gene is possibly TRBD2 (5 bases). Germline V gene sequence: CDR1 SQVTM, CDR2 ANQGSEA. Trimming removed 2 bases at V and 3 bases at J, with 14 bases between. This CDR3 has 14 residues. The CDR3 is CSVELAGIDYEQYF. The CDR3 DNA reads TGCAGCGTTGAATTGGCGGGCATTGACTACGAGCAGTACTTC.

CDR3: CSAPPGGAGGPSYNEQFF. DNA for the CDR3: TGCAGTGCCCCCCCCGGGGGGGCGGGCGGACCCTCCTACAATGAGCAGTTCTTC. V and J are TRBV20-1 and TRBJ2-1, with TRBD2 matching over 8 bases. This CDR3 region has 18 residues. The ends lost 6 bases at V and 0 bases at J; junction bases unmatched: 16. Germline CDR1 reads DFQATT; CDR2 reads SNEGSKA (reference sequence).

The J gene is TRBJ1-6, the V gene TRBV6-6; D is ambiguous. V lost 7 bases and J lost 5, with 12 bases in between. CDR1 is MNHNY, CDR2 SVGAGI, per germline (reference sequence). The CDR3 consists of 14 residues. CDR3 nucleotide sequence: TGTGCCAGCAATGGGTGGTTAAATAATTCACCCCTCCACTTT. Protein sequence: CASNGWLNNSPLHF.

The V call is TRBV5-5, the J call TRBJ1-2; the match to TRBD1 covers 10 bases. Germline loops: CDR1 SGHKS, CDR2 YYEKEE (reference sequence). V gave up 0 bases and J gave up 6 bases; unmatched junction bases: 2. This CDR3 is built from 14 residues. The CDR3 DNA reads TGTGCCAGCAGCTTGGGGGACAGGGGAAATGGCTACACCTTC. Protein: CASSLGDRGNGYTF.

Concerning this clonotype: A far bigger clonotype differs at one base, so this is likely a read error. This chain connects TRBV11-1 to TRBJ2-7; D may be TRBD1 or TRBD2 (5 bases each). Germline V gene sequence: CDR1 SGHAT, CDR2 FQDESV (reference sequence). The CDR3 runs to 12 residues. CDR3 bases: TGTGCCAGCAGCTTAGGGGGGAACGAGCGGTACTTC. Amino acids: CASSLGGNERYF.